This T cell receptor beta chain came from a study of OX40 agonist ivuxolimab in advanced cancers. Using immunoSEQ multiplex PCR, the repertoire was profiled, and TCRdb retains in-frame clones only, with some absent. Among 71,000 or so clones, about 85% were seen once, and the ten largest hold about 1%. Study-level results: Some patients who did not respond also had low normalized T-cell clonal expansion.

Points on this clone: No antigen is known for it. Other DNA variants within this sample encode the same CDR3.

The CDR3 is made up of 14 amino acids. Germline CDR1 SEHNR, CDR2 FQNEAQ (reference sequence). After removal of 5 bases from V and 10 bases from J, the junction contained 4 bases not matched to a gene. Sequenced material: CD4+ or CD8+ T cells sorted from blood, taken in a trial of the OX40 agonist ivuxolimab. This sequence originates from an adult with an advanced solid tumor such as melanoma, head and neck, liver or kidney cancer. V is TRBV7-9 and J is TRBJ2-1; 14 bases align to TRBD2. The CDR3 reads CASSPGLAGAEQFF. The CDR3 nucleotides are TGTGCCAGCAGCCCGGGACTAGCGGGAGCCGAGCAGTTCTTC.